Following are 12 T cell receptor beta chains from one sample sequenced in a study of shared clonotypes between healthy human individuals. TCRdb's table, derived via immunoSEQ multiplex PCR, lists solely in-frame clones and lacks some. This sample yields hundreds of thousands of clones, of which approximately 73% are seen a single time; around 1.8% belongs to the top ten. Sequenced input: memory CD4+ T cells sorted from blood. As to subset: CD45RA-negative fraction. These receptor sequences come from a woman aged 25 to 39 in good health.

The V call is TRBV7-2, the J call TRBJ2-1; weak D call: TRBD1 (5 bases). V was cut by 1 base and J by 4 bases, with 14 bases left in between. The CDR3 runs to 16 residues. Germline V gene data show CDR1 as SGHTA and CDR2 as FQGNSA. CDR3 DNA: TGTGCCAGCAGCTTAGGCCGGACGCGGACATACAATGAGCAGTTCTTC. Protein product: CASSLGRTRTYNEQFF. Complete variable domain (other parts from reference TRBV7-2 and TRBJ2-1): GAGVSQSPSNKVTEKGKDVELRCDPISGHTALYWYRQSLGQGLEFLIYFQGNSAPDKSGLPSDRFSAERTGGSVSTLTIQRTQQEDSAVYLCASSLGRTRTYNEQFFGPGTRLTVL.

In its sample, this clone was seen a few times. This sequence joins TRBV7-6 and TRBJ1-2; D ambiguous. Germline V gives CDR1 SGHVS, CDR2 FNYEAQ. V lost 0 bases and J lost 2, with 7 bases in between. There are 14 residues in the CDR3. The CDR3 coding sequence is TGTGCCAGCAGCTTAGCGGCTGAAAACTATGGCTACACCTTC. Translating it yields CASSLAAENYGYTF.

V usage is TRBV27 and J usage is TRBJ2-5; D is ambiguous. Between the trimmed V and J ends, which lost 6 bases and 3 bases, there was a span of 11 bases. The CDR3 runs 13 residues. Germline lookup yields CDR1 MNHEY and CDR2 SMNVEV (reference sequence). CDR3 in amino acids: CASSLSGEETQYF. The CDR3 DNA sequence: TGTGCCAGCAGCCTCTCAGGAGAAGAGACCCAGTACTTC.

The rearrangement uses TRBV10-3 and TRBJ2-7, with D hard to call. Per the germline V gene, CDR1 is ENHRY and CDR2 is SYGVKD. CDR3 length equals 13 residues. The ends were cut back, 4 bases at V and 3 bases at J, with 10 bases in the middle. The CDR3 protein is CAISGGSYYEQYF. In nucleotides, the CDR3 is TGTGCCATCAGTGGAGGATCATACTACGAGCAGTACTTC.

This clone was found a few times. V gene TRBV29-1 combines with J gene TRBJ1-1; TRBD1 matches 8 bases. V trimming: 5 bases; J trimming: 7 bases; junction bases outside the gene matches: 3. Germline lookup yields CDR1 SQVTM and CDR2 ANQGSEA. The CDR3 is 11 residues long. As DNA, the CDR3 is TGCAGCGTTTACAGGGGGGGTGAAGCTTTCTTT. Its protein product is CSVYRGGEAFF.

This clone was observed a few times. V is TRBV7-2 and J is TRBJ2-7; no clear D gene. The CDR3 consists of 15 residues. Germline V gene data show CDR1 as SGHTA and CDR2 as FQGNSA. Deletions cut 3 bases from V and 5 bases from J, with 17 bases between. For the CDR3, the DNA is TGTGCCAGCAGCTTCGTATGGTCCCCTACGAACGAGCAGTACTTC. It translates to CASSFVWSPTNEQYF.

The chain links TRBV23-1 to TRBJ2-2; D not certain. TRBV23-1 is marked as an open reading frame, function uncertain. CDR3 length: 11 amino acids. V was cut by 8 bases and J by 8 bases, with 9 bases left in between. The CDR3 bases are TGCGCCAGCGTCCACGTGGGGGAGCTGTTTTTT. It is translated as CASVHVGELFF.

V usage is TRBV11-1 and J usage is TRBJ2-5; the D gene is possibly TRBD2 (6 bases). This CDR3 has 14 amino acids. The germline V and J ends were trimmed by 3 bases and 5 bases, with 13 bases remaining between them. Germline V gene lookup returns CDR1 SGHAT and CDR2 FQDESV (reference sequence). The CDR3 here is CASSFSEGGETQYF. CDR3 nucleotides: TGTGCCAGCAGCTTTTCTGAGGGAGGCGAGACCCAGTACTTC.

J is TRBJ1-1 and V is TRBV27; D might be TRBD1 (6 bases). With 4 bases removed from V and 10 bases from J, the gap between germline ends came to 19 bases. This CDR3 region has 14 residues. CDR1 and CDR2 from the germline V gene are MNHEY and SMNVEV (reference sequence). The DNA of the CDR3 is TGTGCCAGCAGTTCAGCAGGGGTCAGTGGTTTAGCTTTCTTT. Translating gives CASSSAGVSGLAFF.

V gene TRBV7-7 combines with J gene TRBJ2-7; D perhaps matches TRBD1 (5 bases). Trimming left V 5 bases short and J 2 bases short, with 16 bases between. Germline CDR1 reads SSHAT; CDR2 reads FNYEAQ (reference sequence). CDR3 size: 15 residues. The CDR3 sequence: CASSPSTDYPYEQYF. CDR3 bases: TGTGCCAGCAGCCCCTCGACAGATTACCCCTACGAGCAGTACTTC.

The CDR3 here is CASSSDYASTDTQYF. Written as DNA, the CDR3 is TGTGCCAGCAGCTCAGACTACGCTAGCACAGATACGCAGTATTTT. The chain couples TRBV7-7 to TRBJ2-3; the D gene is possibly TRBD2 (5 bases). Trimming removed 4 bases from V and 0 bases from J, with 11 bases in between. Germline CDR1 SSHAT, CDR2 FNYEAQ (reference sequence). This CDR3 region has 15 residues.

This clone was counted a single time. The chain joins TRBV7-9 to TRBJ1-3; the D is unclear. CDR1 is SEHNR and CDR2 is FQNEAQ in the germline V gene (reference sequence). Trimming took off 5 bases at V and 4 bases at J, with 9 bases between the two ends. The CDR3 sequence is 13 residues long. In DNA, the CDR3 is TGTGCCAGCAGCCATTACAGAGGAAACACCATATATTTT. Amino acid sequence: CASSHYRGNTIYF.